These 32 T cell receptor beta chains were sequenced from one sample in a study of CD8 T cells in ankylosing spondylitis. TCRdb itself ran the 5' RACE reads through MiXCR, one entry per CDR3 protein. This table has about 150,000 distinct CDR3 sequences, about 42% appearing once. Specimen: synovial fluid, either unsorted or a sorted T cell fraction (not recorded which). The receptors stem from a male donor with ankylosing spondylitis.

The chain joins TRBV28 to TRBJ2-2, with D perhaps assigned TRBD1 or TRBD2 (5 bases each). CDR3 length equals 18 residues. Germline lookup yields CDR1 MDHEN and CDR2 SYDVKM. V was shortened by 3 bases and J by 5 bases, with 22 bases between the two germline ends. The CDR3 DNA reads as TGTGCCAGCAGTTTTCCGCTCCGGGACCCCTTTTTGACCGGGGAGCTGTTTTTT. It codes for CASSFPLRDPFLTGELFF.

The V gene is TRBV19, the J gene TRBJ1-5, with 9 bases matching TRBD1. Trimming at V came to 7 bases and at J to 0 bases, leaving 4 bases not matched to a gene. Germline V lookup: CDR1 LNHDA, CDR2 SQIVND (reference sequence). The CDR3 length is 15 residues. As DNA, the CDR3 is TGTGCCAGTAATCGGGACAGGGTTAGCAATCAGCCCCAGCATTTT. Translation gives CASNRDRVSNQPQHF.

This clonotype was seen only a few times. The rearrangement joins TRBV12-3 or TRBV12-4 to TRBJ2-3; D perhaps matches TRBD2 (5 bases). V shed 6 bases and J shed 5 bases, with 15 bases lying between them. The CDR3 consists of 14 residues. CDR3 loop: CASSLTGILDTQYF. CDR3 nucleotide sequence: TGTGCCAGCAGCTTGACCGGGATCCTAGATACGCAGTATTTT.

This rearrangement joins TRBV5-1 to TRBJ2-1, with D hard to call. The CDR3 is 12 residues long. The germline gives CDR1 SGHRS, CDR2 YFSETQ. The germline V and J ends were trimmed by 0 bases and 7 bases, with 5 bases remaining between them. The CDR3 coding sequence is TGCGCCAGCAGCTTGGATCGAAATGAGCAGTTCTTC. Its protein product is CASSLDRNEQFF.

In its sample, this clonotype was seen a few times. J is TRBJ2-2 and V is TRBV5-1; D is possibly TRBD2 (6 bases). The CDR3 is 13 amino acids. Germline CDR1 and CDR2: SGHRS and YFSETQ. Trimming took 4 bases from V and 6 from J, leaving 10 bases between them. This chain's CDR3 is CASSPAGPGELFF. The CDR3 nucleotides read TGCGCCAGCAGCCCCGCGGGGCCCGGGGAGCTGTTTTTT.

In its sample, this clonotype was seen a few times. This chain links TRBV10-3 with TRBJ2-2, with 8 bases identical to TRBD1. CDR3 length equals 15 residues. Trimming at V came to 3 bases and at J to 7 bases, leaving 7 bases not matched to a gene. CDR1 and CDR2 (germline): ENHRY, SYGVKD. The CDR3 region is CAISEGWTGIGELFF. The CDR3 DNA sequence: TGTGCCATCAGTGAAGGATGGACAGGGATCGGGGAGCTGTTTTTT.

This sequence joins TRBV12-3 or TRBV12-4 and TRBJ1-1, with no clear D. This CDR3 region has 14 residues. With 5 bases removed from V and 4 bases from J, the gap between germline ends came to 14 bases. Here the CDR3 reads CASSRLSSGTEAFF. CDR3 in DNA: TGTGCCAGCAGTCGACTGAGCTCGGGCACTGAAGCTTTCTTT.

J is TRBJ2-7 and V is TRBV6-6; D ambiguous. CDR1 and CDR2 (germline): MNHNY, SVGAGI (reference sequence). The ends were cut back, 6 bases at V and 5 bases at J, with 11 bases in the middle. CDR3 size: 12 residues. CDR3 nucleotides: TGTGCCAGCAGGCAGACTGACCACGAGCAGTACTTC. The encoded protein is CASRQTDHEQYF.

The chain links TRBV12-3 or TRBV12-4 to TRBJ1-5; D is ambiguous. The V gene lost 5 bases and the J gene lost 1 base, with 9 bases spanning the gap. This CDR3 spans 14 amino acids. The CDR3 region is CASSPDVSNQPQHF. The DNA for the CDR3 is TGTGCCAGCAGTCCGGACGTAAGCAATCAGCCCCAGCATTTT.

The chain joins TRBV4-2 to TRBJ2-1, with D unresolved. V was pared by 0 bases and J by 9 bases, with 6 bases between. The V gene's germline CDR1 is LGHNA and CDR2 YNFKEQ. CDR3 length: 12 residues. CDR3 DNA sequence: TGTGCCAGCAGCCAAGATTGGATTGAGCAGTTCTTC. It yields the protein CASSQDWIEQFF.

In this sample, this clonotype turned up a few times. The V and J genes are TRBV10-2 and TRBJ1-5; D ambiguous. V dropped 8 bases and J dropped 4 bases, with 18 bases sitting between them. The CDR3 totals 15 residues. Germline V CDR1 and CDR2: WSHSY, SAAADI. The DNA for the CDR3 is TGCGCCAGCGACTCAAACGGGGTTAATAATCAGCCCCAGCATTTT. This encodes CASDSNGVNNQPQHF.

V usage is TRBV4-3 and J usage is TRBJ1-1; D is undetermined. The germline V gene has CDR1 LGHNA and CDR2 YSLEER. Trimming pared 0 bases from V and 0 bases from J, leaving 14 bases between. The CDR3 has 17 amino acids. CDR3 sequence reads: CASSQDPRGVMNTEAFF. The CDR3 DNA reads as TGCGCCAGCAGCCAAGATCCTCGGGGAGTAATGAACACTGAAGCTTTCTTT.

The chain uses TRBV7-9 and TRBJ1-1; D remains unclear. The CDR3 sequence is 14 residues long. V lost 3 bases and J 8 bases, leaving 16 bases between the germline ends. From germline, CDR1 is SEHNR and CDR2 FQNEAQ (reference sequence). This CDR3 is CASSFGGPVGEAFF. The CDR3 DNA sequence: TGTGCCAGCAGCTTTGGTGGCCCCGTGGGGGAAGCTTTCTTT.

The rearrangement joins TRBV28 to TRBJ2-7, with 12 nucleotides matching TRBD1. J gave up 7 bases and V 1 base, and 5 bases lay outside the gene matches. CDR1 MDHEN and CDR2 SYDVKM come from the germline V gene. The CDR3 extends over 15 amino acids. The CDR3 spells CASSLSGTGGREQYF. Here the CDR3 DNA reads TGTGCCAGCAGTTTATCCGGGACAGGGGGCAGAGAGCAGTACTTC.

The sample holds a few counts of this clonotype. V and J are TRBV6-2 or TRBV6-3 and TRBJ2-3; tentatively, D is TRBD1 (5 bases). Trimming removed 5 bases from V and 3 bases from J, with 12 bases in between. The CDR3 extends over 14 amino acids. CDR1 is MNHEY and CDR2 is SVGEGT in the germline V gene. In nucleotides, the CDR3 is TGTGCCAGCAGTACAGCATCAGGGACAGATACGCAGTATTTT. Protein product: CASSTASGTDTQYF.

The chain couples TRBV5-1 to TRBJ2-7; the match to TRBD1 covers 10 bases. Trimming removed 6 bases from V and 6 bases from J; junction bases left unmatched: 9. The CDR3 covers 14 residues. Germline CDR1 SGHRS, CDR2 YFSETQ. The CDR3 DNA reads TGCGCCAGCACCCCGGGACAGGGGATCGTCGAGCAGTACTTC. This encodes CASTPGQGIVEQYF.

The chain joins TRBV27 to TRBJ2-7; no clear D gene. The ends were cut back, 3 bases at V and 2 bases at J, with 14 bases in the middle. Germline CDR1 MNHEY, CDR2 SMNVEV (reference sequence). The length of the CDR3 is 15 residues. The CDR3 coding sequence is TGTGCCAGCAGTTTCCGGGCCCCCTACCCCTACGAGCAGTACTTC. Amino acid sequence: CASSFRAPYPYEQYF.

This clonotype has at least ten counts. The chain has TRBV11-2 and TRBJ1-1; D is ambiguous. Germline-derived CDR1 and CDR2 are SGHAT and FQNNGV. V lost 0 bases and J 0 bases, leaving 14 bases between the germline ends. This CDR3 region has 17 residues. CDR3: CASSLELLLKLNTEAFF. The CDR3 nucleotides read TGTGCCAGCAGCTTAGAACTCCTGCTCAAATTGAACACTGAAGCTTTCTTT.

In this sample, this clonotype turned up a few times. The chain links TRBV21-1 to TRBJ1-5. TRBV21-1 is listed as a pseudogene. The CDR3 sequence is 17 residues long. The CDR3 bases are TGTGCCAGCAGCAAAGTCGGGTGTCAATATAGCAATCAGCCCCAGCATTTT. Translation gives CASSKVGCQYSNQPQHF.

The chain links TRBV28 to TRBJ1-1; D might be TRBD1 (5 bases). Germline values: CDR1 MDHEN, CDR2 SYDVKM. V was clipped by 3 bases and J by 5 bases, with 13 bases between them. The CDR3 totals 14 residues. The CDR3 sequence is CASSFLRQTTEAFF. For the CDR3, the DNA is TGTGCCAGCAGTTTTCTGAGACAGACGACTGAAGCTTTCTTT.

The CDR3 sequence is CSARDPGMAFGSYNEQFF. In DNA form, the CDR3 reads TGCAGTGCTAGAGATCCCGGTATGGCATTCGGGTCCTACAATGAGCAGTTCTTC. V and J are TRBV20-1 and TRBJ2-1; D is unresolved. There are 18 residues in the CDR3. V lost 0 bases and J 1 base, leaving 19 bases between the germline ends. CDR1 is DFQATT, CDR2 SNEGSKA, per germline (reference sequence).

The chain recombines TRBV5-1 with TRBJ1-2; perhaps TRBD1 as D (6 bases). Germline CDR1 and CDR2: SGHRS and YFSETQ. The length of the CDR3 is 12 residues. V was cut by 4 bases and J by 9 bases, with 13 bases left in between. The CDR3 DNA reads as TGCGCCAGCAGCAAATCCAGGGGCAGCTACACCTTC. Residues: CASSKSRGSYTF.

J is TRBJ2-7 and V is TRBV20-1; TRBD2 aligns across 15 bases. Trimming took 6 bases from V and 1 from J; bases not matched to a gene: 10. The CDR3 covers 17 residues. Germline V CDR1 and CDR2: DFQATT, SNEGSKA (reference sequence). The CDR3 DNA reads as TGCAGTGCAGGGCCTCCGGGACTAGCGGGAGGATCCTACGAGCAGTACTTC. This codes for CSAGPPGLAGGSYEQYF.

This clonotype was counted only a few times. CDR3 nucleotide sequence: TGTGCCAGCAGCCTTCGACTAGCGGGAGAACCAGAGACCCAGTACTTC. Its translation: CASSLRLAGEPETQYF. V and J are TRBV12-3 or TRBV12-4 and TRBJ2-5, with 12 bases matching TRBD2. With V trimmed by 6 bases and J by 4 bases, 9 bases remained unmatched. The CDR3 is made up of 16 amino acids.

This chain uses TRBV2 with TRBJ2-4; tentative D call: TRBD1 (5 bases). Germline V lookup: CDR1 SNHLY, CDR2 FYNNEI. The CDR3 runs 14 residues. Trimming cost V 6 bases and J 9 bases, with 18 bases left between them. CDR3 region: CASSLQSLGVIQYF. The CDR3 DNA reads as TGTGCCAGCAGCCTACAGTCCCTAGGGGTCATTCAGTACTTC.

This clonotype was seen only a few times. This sequence joins TRBV29-1 and TRBJ2-2; possible D gene TRBD1, 5 bases. In germline, CDR1 is SQVTM, CDR2 ANQGSEA. The CDR3 consists of 16 residues. The V end lost 1 base, the J end lost 2 bases, and 14 bases lay between the germline ends. The CDR3 DNA reads TGCAGCGTTGAAGGGGAAGACAGACATAACACCGGGGAGCTGTTTTTT. Its translation: CSVEGEDRHNTGELFF.

This clonotype was counted between two and nine times. J is TRBJ1-2 and V is TRBV10-3, with D perhaps TRBD1 (5 bases). Trimming removed 4 bases at V and 2 bases at J, with 11 bases between. The CDR3 spans 14 residues. From germline, CDR1 is ENHRY and CDR2 SYGVKD. CDR3 sequence (DNA): TGTGCCATCAGTGCGGTAGGACAAAACTATGGCTACACCTTC. It encodes CAISAVGQNYGYTF.

The chain recombines TRBV12-3 or TRBV12-4 with TRBJ2-3; D might be TRBD2 (6 bases). V gave up 2 bases and J gave up 4 bases, with 19 bases separating them. The CDR3 covers 17 residues. The CDR3 DNA is TGTGCCAGCAGTTTACCACACGATAATTGGGAGGCAGATACGCAGTATTTT. Its translation is CASSLPHDNWEADTQYF.

This clonotype has just a few counts. This chain links TRBV11-2 with TRBJ1-4; 8 nucleotides agree with TRBD1. The germline CDR1 and CDR2 sequences are SGHAT and FQNNGV. CDR3 length: 16 residues. V lost 4 bases, J lost 7 bases, and 11 bases stayed unmatched. CDR3 in DNA: TGTGCCAGCAGCTCCCCCGGACAGGGCGGGAGTGAAAAACTGTTTTTT. It specifies CASSSPGQGGSEKLFF.

The chain has TRBV12-3 or TRBV12-4 and TRBJ1-2; weak D call: TRBD1 (5 bases). CDR3 length: 13 residues. The ends were cut back, 3 bases at V and 4 bases at J, with 9 bases in the middle. CDR3 residues: CASSLRGGYGYTF. As DNA, the CDR3 is TGTGCCAGCAGTTTGCGGGGCGGCTATGGCTACACCTTC.

The CDR3 reads CASSIWAGRGYTF. The CDR3, as DNA: TGTGCCAGTAGTATATGGGCAGGACGTGGCTACACCTTC. The rearrangement joins TRBV19 to TRBJ1-2; D ambiguous. This CDR3 region has 13 residues. The germline V gene has CDR1 LNHDA and CDR2 SQIVND (reference sequence). The V end was cut by 2 bases, the J end by 7 bases, with 11 bases between. Supplemented by reference TRBV19 and TRBJ1-2, the full variable domain reads DGGITQSPKYLFRKEGQNVTLSCEQNLNHDAMYWYRQDPGQGLRLIYYSQIVNDFQKGDIAEGYSVSREKKESFPLTVTSAQKNPTAFYLCASSIWAGRGYTFGSGTRLTVV.

Ten or more counts support this clonotype. This chain links TRBV4-1 with TRBJ1-5; possibly TRBD1 for D (5 bases). CDR3 length: 15 residues. V was clipped by 4 bases and J by 5 bases, with 15 bases between them. Germline values: CDR1 MGHRA, CDR2 YSYEKL. The CDR3 is CASSPVQGEDQPQHF. CDR3 in DNA: TGCGCCAGCAGCCCAGTTCAGGGAGAGGATCAGCCCCAGCATTTT.